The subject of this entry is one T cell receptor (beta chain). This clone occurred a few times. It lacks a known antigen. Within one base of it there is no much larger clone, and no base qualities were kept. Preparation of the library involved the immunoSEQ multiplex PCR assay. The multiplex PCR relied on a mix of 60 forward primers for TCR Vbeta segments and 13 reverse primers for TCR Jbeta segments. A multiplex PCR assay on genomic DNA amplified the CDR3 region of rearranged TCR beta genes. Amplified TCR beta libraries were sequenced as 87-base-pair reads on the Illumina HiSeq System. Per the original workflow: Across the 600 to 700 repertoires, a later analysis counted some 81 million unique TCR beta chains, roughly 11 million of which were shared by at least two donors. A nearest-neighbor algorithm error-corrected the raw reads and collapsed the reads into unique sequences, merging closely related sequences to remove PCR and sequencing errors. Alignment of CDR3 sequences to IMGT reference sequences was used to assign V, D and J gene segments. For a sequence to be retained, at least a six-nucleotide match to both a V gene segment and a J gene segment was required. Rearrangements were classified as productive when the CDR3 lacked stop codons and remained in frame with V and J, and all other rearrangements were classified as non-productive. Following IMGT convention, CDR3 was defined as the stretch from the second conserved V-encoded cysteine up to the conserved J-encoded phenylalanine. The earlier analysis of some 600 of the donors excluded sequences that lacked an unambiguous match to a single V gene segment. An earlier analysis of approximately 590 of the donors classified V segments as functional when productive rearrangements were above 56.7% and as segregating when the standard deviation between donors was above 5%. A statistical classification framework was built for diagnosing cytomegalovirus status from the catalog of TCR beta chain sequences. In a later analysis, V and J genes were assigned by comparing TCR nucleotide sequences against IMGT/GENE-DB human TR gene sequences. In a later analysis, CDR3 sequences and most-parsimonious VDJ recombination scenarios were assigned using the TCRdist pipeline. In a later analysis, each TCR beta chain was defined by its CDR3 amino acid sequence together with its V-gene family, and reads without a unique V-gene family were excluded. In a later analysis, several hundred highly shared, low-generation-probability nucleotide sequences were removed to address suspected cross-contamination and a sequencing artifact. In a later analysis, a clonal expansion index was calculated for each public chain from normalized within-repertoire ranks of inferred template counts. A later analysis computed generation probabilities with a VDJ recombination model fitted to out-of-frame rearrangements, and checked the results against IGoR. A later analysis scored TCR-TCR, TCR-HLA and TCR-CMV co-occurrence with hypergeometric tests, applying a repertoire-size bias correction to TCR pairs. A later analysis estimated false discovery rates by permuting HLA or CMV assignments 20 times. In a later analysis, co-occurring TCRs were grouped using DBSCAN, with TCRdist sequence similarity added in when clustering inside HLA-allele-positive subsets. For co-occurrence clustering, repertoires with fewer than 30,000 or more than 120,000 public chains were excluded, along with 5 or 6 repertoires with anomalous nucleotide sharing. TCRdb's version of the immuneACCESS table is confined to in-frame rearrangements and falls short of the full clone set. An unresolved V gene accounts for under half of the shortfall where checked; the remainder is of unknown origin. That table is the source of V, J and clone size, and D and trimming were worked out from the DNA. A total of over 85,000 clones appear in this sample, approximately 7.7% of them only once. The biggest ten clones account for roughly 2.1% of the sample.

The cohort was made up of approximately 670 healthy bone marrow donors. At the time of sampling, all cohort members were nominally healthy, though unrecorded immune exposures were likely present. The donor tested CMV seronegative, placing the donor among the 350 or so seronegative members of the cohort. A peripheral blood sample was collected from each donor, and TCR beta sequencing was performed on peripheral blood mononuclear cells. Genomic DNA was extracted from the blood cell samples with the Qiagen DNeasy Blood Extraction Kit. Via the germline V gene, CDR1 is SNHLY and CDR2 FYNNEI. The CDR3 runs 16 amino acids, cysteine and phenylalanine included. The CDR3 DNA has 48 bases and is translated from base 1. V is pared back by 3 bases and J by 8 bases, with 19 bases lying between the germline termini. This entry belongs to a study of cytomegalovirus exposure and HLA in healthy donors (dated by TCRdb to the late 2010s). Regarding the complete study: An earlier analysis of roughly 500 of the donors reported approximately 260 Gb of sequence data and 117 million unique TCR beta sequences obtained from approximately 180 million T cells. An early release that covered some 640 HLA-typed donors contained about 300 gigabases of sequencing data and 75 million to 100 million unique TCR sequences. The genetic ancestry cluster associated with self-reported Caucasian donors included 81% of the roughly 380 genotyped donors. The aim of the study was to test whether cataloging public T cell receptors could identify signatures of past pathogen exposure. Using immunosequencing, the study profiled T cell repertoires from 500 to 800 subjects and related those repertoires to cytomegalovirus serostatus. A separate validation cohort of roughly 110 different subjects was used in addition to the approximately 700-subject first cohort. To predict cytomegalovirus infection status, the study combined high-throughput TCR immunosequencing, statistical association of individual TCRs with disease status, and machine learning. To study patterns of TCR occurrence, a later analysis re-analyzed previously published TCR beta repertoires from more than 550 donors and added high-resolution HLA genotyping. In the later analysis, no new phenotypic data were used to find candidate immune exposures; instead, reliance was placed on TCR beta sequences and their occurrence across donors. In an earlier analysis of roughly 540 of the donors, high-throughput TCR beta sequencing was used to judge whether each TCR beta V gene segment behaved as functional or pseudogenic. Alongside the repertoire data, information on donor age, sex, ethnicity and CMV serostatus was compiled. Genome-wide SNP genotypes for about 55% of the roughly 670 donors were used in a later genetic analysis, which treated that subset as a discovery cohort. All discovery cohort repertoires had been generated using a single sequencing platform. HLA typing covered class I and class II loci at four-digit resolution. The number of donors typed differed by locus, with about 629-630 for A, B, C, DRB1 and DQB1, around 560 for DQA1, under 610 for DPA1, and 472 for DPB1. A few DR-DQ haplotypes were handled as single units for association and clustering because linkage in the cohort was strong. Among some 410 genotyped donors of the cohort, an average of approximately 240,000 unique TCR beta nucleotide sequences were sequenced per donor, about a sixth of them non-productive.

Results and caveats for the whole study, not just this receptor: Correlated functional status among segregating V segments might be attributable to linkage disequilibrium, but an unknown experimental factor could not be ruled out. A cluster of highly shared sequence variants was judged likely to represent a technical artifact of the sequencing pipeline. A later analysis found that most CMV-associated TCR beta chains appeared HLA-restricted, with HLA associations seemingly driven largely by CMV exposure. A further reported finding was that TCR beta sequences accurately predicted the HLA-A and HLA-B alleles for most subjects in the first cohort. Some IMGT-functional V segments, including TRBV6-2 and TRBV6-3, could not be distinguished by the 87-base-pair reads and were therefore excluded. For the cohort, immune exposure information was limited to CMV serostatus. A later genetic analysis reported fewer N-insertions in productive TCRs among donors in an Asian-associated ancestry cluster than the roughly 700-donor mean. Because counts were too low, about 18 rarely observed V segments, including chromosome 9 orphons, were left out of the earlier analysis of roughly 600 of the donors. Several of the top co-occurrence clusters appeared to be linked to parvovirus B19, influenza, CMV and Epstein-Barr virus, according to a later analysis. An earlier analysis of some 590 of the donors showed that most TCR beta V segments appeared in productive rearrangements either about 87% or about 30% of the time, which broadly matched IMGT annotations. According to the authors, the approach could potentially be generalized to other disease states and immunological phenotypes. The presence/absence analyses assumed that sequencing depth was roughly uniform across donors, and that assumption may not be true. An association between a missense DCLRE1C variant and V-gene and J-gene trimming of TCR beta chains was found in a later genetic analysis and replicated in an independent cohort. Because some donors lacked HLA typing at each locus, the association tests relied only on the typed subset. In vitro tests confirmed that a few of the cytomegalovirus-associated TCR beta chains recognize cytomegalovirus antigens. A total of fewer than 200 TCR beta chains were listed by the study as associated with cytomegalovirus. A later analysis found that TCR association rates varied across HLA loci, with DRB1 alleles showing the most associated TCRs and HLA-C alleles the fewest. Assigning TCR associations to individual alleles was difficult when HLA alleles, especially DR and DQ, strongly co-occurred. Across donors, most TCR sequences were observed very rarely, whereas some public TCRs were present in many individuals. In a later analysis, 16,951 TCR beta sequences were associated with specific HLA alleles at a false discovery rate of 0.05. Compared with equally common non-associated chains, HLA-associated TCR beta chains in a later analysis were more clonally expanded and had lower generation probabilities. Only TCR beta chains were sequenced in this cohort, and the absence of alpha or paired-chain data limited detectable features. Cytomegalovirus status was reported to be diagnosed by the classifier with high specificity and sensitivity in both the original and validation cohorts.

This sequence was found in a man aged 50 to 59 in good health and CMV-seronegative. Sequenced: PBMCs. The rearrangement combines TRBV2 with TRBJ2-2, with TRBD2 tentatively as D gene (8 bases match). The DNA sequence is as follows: TGTGCCAGCAGTGATCAAGCGGGAGACAGGGATGGGGAGCTGTTTTTT. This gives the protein CASSDQAGDRDGELFF.